The clone carrying this TCR beta chain occurred a few times. Its cognate antigen is unknown. The CDR3 extends over 14 amino acids. V was cut by 5 bases and J by 5 bases, with 15 bases left in between. Germline CDR1 is SGHAT and CDR2 is FQNNGV. This specimen belongs to a study of glioma-infiltrating T cells. Study-level results: CDR3 overlap between tissue and blood was very small. Above-expected tissue-blood divergence occurred in all gliomas, most in low-grade ones.

Using RNA template, CDR3s of TCR alpha and beta were amplified with iRepertoire arm-PCR. For one-step reverse transcription and amplification, about 85-400 ng of tissue mRNA or PBMC total RNA was used. TCRdb re-analysed the multiplex PCR reads in MiXCR, keeping a single row per CDR3 protein. The sample has more than 95,000 distinct CDR3 sequences; roughly 23% are singletons. Sequenced material: glioma tissue, nonneoplastic brain tissue, or PBMCs (not recorded which). The TCR sequence derives from a human donor with low-grade glioma or glioblastoma, undergoing nonglioma brain surgery, or in good health (not recorded which). The rearrangement uses TRBV11-2 and TRBJ2-5; possibly TRBD2 for D (6 bases). The CDR3 coding sequence is TGTGCCAGCAGCCCCACCTGGGGGGACGAGACCCAGTACTTC. This sequence encodes CASSPTWGDETQYF.